This passage covers 14 T cell receptor beta chains from one sample sequenced in a study of T cell responses to AZD1222 COVID-19 vaccine. Some clones are missing from TCRdb's copy, which holds only in-frame ones; the method was immunoSEQ multiplex PCR. The sample carries about 95,000 clones, about 89% recorded once. This material consisted of peripheral blood, taken on day 0 of AZD1222 vaccination. The receptors here all came from an adult in good health.

This clone has only a few counts. The CDR3 region is CASSEETVSSTEAFF. In nucleotides, the CDR3 is TGTGCCAGCAGTGAAGAGACAGTAAGTAGCACTGAAGCTTTCTTT. The chain carries TRBV6-1 and TRBJ1-1, with D possibly being TRBD1 (5 bases). Trimming removed 1 base from V and 4 bases from J, with 13 bases in between. Germline assignment: CDR1 MNHNS and CDR2 SASEGT. The CDR3 loop spans 15 amino acids.

In DNA, the CDR3 is TGTGCCAGCCGTCCGGGCAGGGGGCCGGTGCAGCCCCAGCATTTT. As protein: CASRPGRGPVQPQHF. The V gene is TRBV28, the J gene TRBJ1-5; 8 positions match TRBD1. Germline V CDR1 and CDR2: MDHEN, SYDVKM. This CDR3 region has 15 residues. V lost 8 bases and J lost 7; bases outside the gene matches: 13. The full variable domain, rest sourced from reference TRBV28 and TRBJ1-5, is DVKVTQSSRYLVKRTGEKVFLECVQDMDHENMFWYRQDPGLGLRLIYFSYDVKMKEKGDIPEGYSVSREKKERFSLILESASTNQTSMYLCASRPGRGPVQPQHFGDGTRLSIL.

The chain joins TRBV6-1 to TRBJ2-3; possible D gene TRBD1, 5 bases. CDR3 length equals 13 residues. Germline V lookup: CDR1 MNHNS, CDR2 SASEGT. Trimming removed 2 bases at V and 7 bases at J, with 10 bases between. CDR3 amino acids: CASSEIQGNTQYF. CDR3 coding DNA: TGTGCCAGCAGTGAAATCCAGGGCAATACGCAGTATTTT.

This sequence joins TRBV5-1 and TRBJ1-2; 8 bases are a match to TRBD1. The CDR3 runs to 15 residues. Germline trimming cut 2 bases from V and 5 bases from J; bases unmatched to any gene: 8. Germline CDR1 reads SGHRS; CDR2 reads YFSETQ. CDR3 bases: TGCGCCAGCAGCTTCGGACAGGGCCTTCAATATGGCTACACCTTC. The encoded protein is CASSFGQGLQYGYTF.

There are a few counts of this clone. CDR3 nucleotide sequence: TGTGCCATCAGTGAGGGGGTTGAAGCTTTCTTT. This sequence encodes CAISEGVEAFF. The chain has TRBV10-3 and TRBJ1-1; D gene ambiguous. Germline V lookup: CDR1 ENHRY, CDR2 SYGVKD. This CDR3 is 11 amino acids long. Trimming took 2 bases from V and 7 from J, leaving 5 bases between them.

The genes are TRBV4-1 and TRBJ1-5, with D tentatively TRBD1 (5 bases). Germline V gene lookup returns CDR1 MGHRA and CDR2 YSYEKL. V lost 0 bases, J lost 3 bases, and 9 bases lay in between. The CDR3 consists of 15 residues. CDR3 amino acids: CASSQDRQLNQPQHF. For the CDR3, the DNA is TGCGCCAGCAGCCAAGATCGACAGCTCAATCAGCCCCAGCATTTT.

The chain links TRBV10-2 to TRBJ1-1; D remains unclear. Germline V gene data show CDR1 as WSHSY and CDR2 as SAAADI. V was cut by 0 bases and J by 5 bases, with 4 bases left in between. This CDR3 spans 12 amino acids. The CDR3 loop reads CASSESSTEAFF. DNA of the CDR3: TGCGCCAGCAGTGAGTCGTCTACTGAAGCTTTCTTT.

Concerning this clone: The junction differs from germline at one of its ends, possibly a read error. The chain recombines TRBV7-7 with TRBJ1-3; TRBD1 is a possible D gene (5 bases). Germline V gene lookup returns CDR1 SSHAT and CDR2 FNYEAQ (reference sequence). CDR3 length: 14 amino acids. The CDR3 DNA is TGTGCTAGCAGTGGGTGGGGCCTAGGAAACACCATATATTTT. The encoded protein is CASSGWGLGNTIYF.

This clone turned up a few times. This sequence joins TRBV6-5 and TRBJ1-5, with D perhaps matching TRBD1 (6 bases). There are 13 residues in the CDR3. Trimming pared 4 bases from V and 7 bases from J, leaving 11 bases between. CDR1 is MNHEY, CDR2 SVGAGI, per germline. The CDR3 DNA reads TGTGCCAGCAGTTTTGGGGACATCCAGCCCCAGCATTTT. Translating gives CASSFGDIQPQHF.

The gene calls are TRBV4-2 and TRBJ1-1, with no clear D. From germline, CDR1 is LGHNA and CDR2 YNFKEQ. CDR3 size: 16 residues. V shed 1 base and J shed 5 bases, with 17 bases lying between them. The CDR3 coding sequence is TGTGCCAGCAGCCAAGGGTCGGCCTATGGCCTAACTGAAGCTTTCTTT. It is translated as CASSQGSAYGLTEAFF.

The chain is built from TRBV12-3 or TRBV12-4 and TRBJ1-4; no reliable D call. V lost 6 bases and J 4 bases, leaving 9 bases between the germline ends. CDR3 length: 13 amino acids. This chain's CDR3 is CASRTAYNEKLFF. DNA for the CDR3: TGTGCCAGCAGGACTGCCTATAATGAAAAACTGTTTTTT.

This rearrangement joins TRBV3-1 (or the pseudogene TRBV3-2) to TRBJ2-1, with 11 bases identical to TRBD2. The ends lost 4 bases at V and 5 bases at J; junction bases unmatched: 1. The germline gives CDR1 LGHDT, CDR2 YNNKEL (reference sequence). This CDR3 is 14 amino acids long. CDR3 bases: TGTGCCAGCAGCCCTAGCGGGGGGCACAATGAGCAGTTCTTC. This gives the protein CASSPSGGHNEQFF.

The chain is built from TRBV10-3 and TRBJ2-3, with 10 bases aligning to TRBD2. The germline V gene encodes CDR1 ENHRY and CDR2 SYGVKD. Trimming took 3 bases from V and 1 from J; bases not matched to a gene: 10. The length of the CDR3 is 18 residues. CDR3 sequence: CAISDSAGGPLGTDTQYF. DNA of the CDR3: TGTGCCATCAGTGACTCAGCGGGGGGGCCTCTCGGCACAGATACGCAGTATTTT.

This clone was counted a single time. J is TRBJ2-1 and V is TRBV11-3; D may be TRBD1 (6 bases). The CDR3 has 14 amino acids. V was clipped by 5 bases and J by 9 bases, with 17 bases between them. CDR1 SGHNT and CDR2 YENEEA come from the germline V gene. CDR3 in amino acids: CASSIRLVGGEQFF. CDR3 coding DNA: TGTGCCAGCAGCATCCGACTGGTAGGGGGTGAGCAGTTCTTC.